The entry below gives a single T cell receptor beta chain sequence along with its context. Original processing notes: From reference gene primer amplification, estimates of nucleated cell counts were derived. Only in-frame clones appear in the TCRdb table, and some are missing; sequencing was by immunoSEQ multiplex PCR. V and J calls and clone size are those listed in that table; D and trimming were worked out from the DNA. The data hold about 160,000 clones, with over 70% observed a single time. The data were taken from a study of blood T cell repertoires in COVID-19. Across the study: COVID-19 samples, acute and convalescent, were from the United States, Italy and Spain. T cells, B-cell-depleted T cells, or PBMCs supplied cDNA or gDNA.

V lost 4 bases and J lost 1; bases outside the gene matches: 13. The CDR3 loop spans 17 amino acids. Germline V gene lookup returns CDR1 MNHNS and CDR2 SASEGT. This TCR was sampled from an elderly woman with active or convalescent COVID-19. The chain recombines TRBV6-1 with TRBJ2-7; 7 bases are shared with TRBD1. Material: peripheral blood. The chain's CDR3 is CASSGALRDRSSYEQYF. The DNA for the CDR3 is TGTGCCAGCAGTGGAGCTTTACGGGACAGATCTTCCTACGAGCAGTACTTC.